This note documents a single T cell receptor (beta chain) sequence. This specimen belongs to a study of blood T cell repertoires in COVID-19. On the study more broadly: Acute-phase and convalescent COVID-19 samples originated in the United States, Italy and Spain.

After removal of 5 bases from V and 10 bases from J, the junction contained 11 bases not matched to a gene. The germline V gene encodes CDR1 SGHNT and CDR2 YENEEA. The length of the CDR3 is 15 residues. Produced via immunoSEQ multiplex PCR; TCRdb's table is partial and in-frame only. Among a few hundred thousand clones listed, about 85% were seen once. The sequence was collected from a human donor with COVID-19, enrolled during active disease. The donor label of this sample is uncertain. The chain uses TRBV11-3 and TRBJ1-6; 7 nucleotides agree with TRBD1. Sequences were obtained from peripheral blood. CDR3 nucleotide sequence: TGTGCCAGCAGCGACGGGACAGTGGCCGGATCACCCCTCCACTTT. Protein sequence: CASSDGTVAGSPLHF.